This T cell receptor beta chain was found in a study of cytomegalovirus exposure and HLA in healthy donors. Whole-study results and caveats: Rare sequences made up most TCRs, while some public TCRs were found in many donors. Associated with cytomegalovirus, according to the listing, were 150 to 200 TCR beta chains. Fewer N-insertions (relative to the 666-donor mean) were reportedly seen in an Asian-associated ancestry cluster in a later analysis. Accurate prediction of most subjects' HLA-A and HLA-B alleles from TCR beta sequences was reported.

Details on this clone: The antigen is unknown.

A multiplex PCR was run with 60 Vbeta primers and 13 Jbeta primers. Generated by immunoSEQ multiplex PCR, the TCRdb table keeps only in-frame clones and is missing some. The sample yields 150,000 to 200,000 clones, about 81% seen once. The CDR3 is made up of 12 amino acids. The V end lost 10 bases, the J end lost 9 bases, and 16 bases lay between the germline ends. From germline, CDR1 is MDHEN and CDR2 SYDVKM. The sequenced sample consisted of PBMCs. The chain is built from TRBV28 and TRBJ2-1; unclear D gene. This receptor was identified in a young man in good health and CMV-seronegative. The CDR3: CATLGLPREQFF. The DNA of the CDR3 is TGTGCCACCCTTGGCCTCCCTCGTGAGCAGTTCTTC.